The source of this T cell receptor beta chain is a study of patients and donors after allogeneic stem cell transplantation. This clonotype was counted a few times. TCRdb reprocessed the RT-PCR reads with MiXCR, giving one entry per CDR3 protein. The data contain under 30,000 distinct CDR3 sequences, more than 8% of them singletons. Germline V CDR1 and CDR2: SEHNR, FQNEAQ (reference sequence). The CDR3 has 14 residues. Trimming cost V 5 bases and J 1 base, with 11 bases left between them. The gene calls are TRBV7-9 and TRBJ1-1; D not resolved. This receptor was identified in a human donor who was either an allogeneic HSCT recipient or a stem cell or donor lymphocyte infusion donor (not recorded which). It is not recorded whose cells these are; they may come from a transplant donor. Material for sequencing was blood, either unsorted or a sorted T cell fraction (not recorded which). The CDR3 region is CASSRSGGNTEAFF. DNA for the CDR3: TGTGCCAGCAGCAGAAGCGGAGGGAACACTGAAGCTTTCTTT.